The entry below describes one TCR beta chain. CDR3 length equals 11 residues. Germline values: CDR1 DFQATT, CDR2 SNEGSKA (reference sequence). A second 7 to 11 cycle PCR used barcoded and J-beta primers. TCRdb reanalysed the 5' RACE reads using MiXCR and keeps one entry per CDR3 protein. Here the sample spans over a million distinct CDR3 sequences, 40% to 55% being singletons. The data stem from a study of blood T cells in healthy people across ages. Caucasian individuals from Russia who were healthy and aged about 6 to 90 acted as donors. The chain recombines TRBV20-1 with TRBJ2-1; 8 positions match TRBD2. The clonotype was recovered from a woman aged 60-75 years in good health. Specimen: blood. CDR3 DNA: TGCAGCGAGCGGGAGTTGAATGAGCAGTTCTTC. Translated, it gives CSERELNEQFF.